The entry below gives a single T cell receptor (beta chain) sequence along with its context. Antigen: not known. TCRdb reanalyzed the 5' RACE reads, giving one entry per CDR3 protein sequence and no DNA. This sample contains about 460,000 distinct CDR3 sequences. This entry belongs to a study of T cells expressing NK-cell markers. Study-level information: HCMV seropositivity marked most of the eight sequenced donors; one was seronegative. Study results and caveats: Among CD8+ T cells from six donors, dominant NKG2C+ clonotypes accounted for about 1.0-7.0%. In several donors, these clonotypes also led the CD3+CD56-NKG2C+ fraction.

The clonotype was recovered from a woman between 50 and 59 years old in good health. Sequencing was performed on blood T cells: a sorted CD56 or NKG2C T cell subset, CD4+ or CD8+ T cells, or bulk PBMC T cells (not recorded which).

CDR3 sequence: CASHGLADTTHRYF. This chain links TRBV5-1 with TRBJ2-3; TCRdb's assignment of TRBD2 cannot be checked, as there is no DNA. The CDR3 spans 14 residues. Germline loops: CDR1 SGHRS, CDR2 YFSETQ.